The rows below give T cell receptor beta chains drawn from one sample of a study of blood T cells in healthy people across ages. TCRdb called the 5' RACE reads again in MiXCR, with one record for every CDR3 protein. The sample shows about 510,000 distinct CDR3 sequences, about 28% of them seen only once. The sample was also reused in another study, on T cells of mothers and their children.

The sequenced material came from blood. Receptors originate from a boy aged 2 to 10 in good health. Each CDR3 is given with its conserved first and last residue. The D gene is left open where the match is weak. The size entry is marked missing in some rows and otherwise reads once, few, many or a size class.

clone_size,j_call,d_call,v_call,cdr3_length,cdr3_aa,cdr3_nt
NA,TRBJ2-7,NA,TRBV5-1,14,CASSAPGHQVRWYF,TGCGCCAGCAGCGCTCCGGGACACCAAGTGCGATGGTACTTC
NA,TRBJ1-5,NA,TRBV6-5,13,CASKQREDQPQHF,TGTGCCAGCAAACAACGGGAGGATCAGCCCCAGCATTTT
many,TRBJ2-5,TRBD1,TRBV13,13,CASSSDRVETQYF,TGTGCCAGCAGCTCCGACAGGGTGGAGACCCAGTACTTC
NA,TRBJ2-1,TRBD1,TRBV6-4,13,CASSAGTAGEQFF,TGTGCCAGCAGTGCCGGGACAGCCGGTGAGCAGTTCTTC
NA,TRBJ2-1,NA,TRBV6-6,16,CASSYNPQAVDNEQFF,TGTGCCAGCAGTTACAACCCCCAAGCGGTAGACAATGAGCAGTTCTTC
NA,TRBJ1-6,NA,TRBV6-1,17,CASSTKDPNVNNSPLHF,TGTGCCAGCAGTACCAAGGACCCTAACGTTAATAATTCACCCCTCCACTTT
NA,TRBJ2-1,TRBD1,TRBV6-1,16,CASSITGGSSYNEQFF,TGTGCCAGCAGTATCACAGGGGGGAGCTCCTACAATGAGCAGTTCTTC
few,TRBJ2-1,NA,TRBV27,18,CASSLGYPEGTRLNEQFF,TGTGCCAGCAGTTTGGGGTACCCGGAAGGGACCCGGCTTAATGAGCAGTTCTTC
few,TRBJ2-7,NA,TRBV4-3,14,CASSQEQGRYEQYF,TGCGCCAGCAGCCAAGAGCAGGGAAGGTACGAGCAGTACTTC
NA,TRBJ1-2,TRBD1,TRBV20-1,15,CSAPGQGAFDYGYTF,TGCAGTGCCCCGGGACAGGGGGCTTTTGACTATGGCTACACCTTC
NA,TRBJ1-3,NA,TRBV12-3/TRBV12-4,13,CASSRLSGNTIYF,TGTGCCAGCAGTCGACTGAGCGGAAACACCATATATTTT
NA,TRBJ2-4,NA,TRBV30,12,CAWSVRENIQYF,TGTGCCTGGAGTGTACGGGAAAACATTCAGTACTTC
NA,TRBJ1-1,NA,TRBV14,13,CASSQDQIWGAFF,TGTGCCAGCAGCCAAGACCAGATTTGGGGGGCTTTCTTT
NA,TRBJ2-7,NA,TRBV13,13,CASSWGRDYEQYF,TGTGCCAGCAGTTGGGGTCGGGACTACGAGCAGTACTTC
NA,TRBJ2-3,NA,TRBV6-5,14,CASRGGGGPDTQYF,TGTGCCAGCAGAGGCGGAGGGGGCCCAGATACGCAGTATTTT
few,TRBJ2-1,NA,TRBV12-3/TRBV12-4,16,CASRTQRGSSYNEQFF,TGTGCCAGCAGAACTCAGAGGGGGAGCTCCTACAATGAGCAGTTCTTC
NA,TRBJ2-2,NA,TRBV12-3/TRBV12-4,13,CASSSGAHGELFF,TGTGCCAGCAGTTCTGGAGCCCACGGGGAGCTGTTTTTT
few,TRBJ2-7,NA,TRBV7-2,14,CASSSVLETYEQYF,TGTGCCAGCAGCTCCGTTCTCGAGACCTACGAGCAGTACTTC
NA,TRBJ1-1,NA,TRBV7-9,12,CASSLDGVRAFF,TGTGCCAGCAGCTTAGACGGAGTGAGGGCTTTCTTT
NA,TRBJ2-7,NA,TRBV3-1,11,CTSSQGHEQYF,TGTACCAGCAGCCAAGGACACGAGCAGTACTTC
few,TRBJ1-1,TRBD1,TRBV9,14,CASSGQGARTEAFF,TGTGCCAGCAGCGGACAGGGGGCGCGTACTGAAGCTTTCTTT
once,TRBJ2-7,NA,TRBV5-7,17,CASSPAVKRHTTYEQYF,TGTGCCAGCAGCCCTGCGGTAAAGAGACACACAACCTACGAGCAGTACTTC
many,TRBJ1-4,NA,TRBV7-2,14,CASSPGTLNEKLFF,TGTGCCAGCAGCCCCGGGACGCTTAATGAAAAACTGTTTTTT
NA,TRBJ1-6,NA,TRBV5-1,14,CAGSFGGADSPLHF,TGCGCCGGCAGCTTCGGGGGGGCGGACTCACCCCTCCACTTT
NA,TRBJ1-6,NA,TRBV7-2,14,CACSPGASYSPLHF,TGTGCCTGCAGCCCAGGGGCCAGTTATTCACCCCTCCACTTT
few,TRBJ2-3,TRBD2,TRBV10-3,15,CAIAKTSGRTDTQYF,TGTGCCATCGCTAAAACTAGCGGGAGAACAGATACGCAGTATTTT
NA,TRBJ1-2,NA,TRBV27,15,CASSHKKSPNYGYTF,TGTGCCAGCAGCCATAAAAAATCTCCTAACTATGGCTACACCTTC
few,TRBJ2-1,TRBD2,TRBV10-3,15,CAIQRTSNSYNEQFF,TGTGCCATCCAAAGGACTAGCAACTCCTACAATGAGCAGTTCTTC
NA,TRBJ2-7,NA,TRBV6-1,16,CASTAGGYRLNYEQYF,TGTGCCAGCACCGCAGGGGGGTACAGACTAAATTACGAGCAGTACTTC
few,TRBJ1-5,NA,TRBV7-8,15,CASSPLSGPNQPQHF,TGTGCCAGCAGCCCACTTAGCGGACCCAATCAGCCCCAGCATTTT
NA,TRBJ2-3,TRBD1,TRBV12-3/TRBV12-4,14,CASSPQGSTDAQYF,TGTGCCAGCAGCCCACAGGGGAGCACAGATGCGCAGTATTTT
NA,TRBJ2-7,NA,TRBV20-1,13,CSASVPLTYEQYF,TGCAGTGCTAGCGTCCCCCTAACCTACGAGCAGTACTTC
few,TRBJ2-1,TRBD1,TRBV7-8,15,CASSTRQGDNNEQFF,TGTGCCAGCAGCACCCGACAGGGGGACAACAATGAGCAGTTCTTC
few,TRBJ2-5,TRBD2,TRBV6-2/TRBV6-3,14,CASSPVGGLETQYF,TGTGCCAGCAGCCCCGTGGGAGGGCTAGAGACCCAGTACTTC
few,TRBJ1-2,NA,TRBV7-8,15,CASSLGFRFSYGYTF,TGTGCCAGCAGCTTAGGATTCCGCTTTTCGTATGGCTACACCTTC
NA,TRBJ2-7,TRBD1,TRBV6-1,14,CASSRGQGRYEQYF,TGTGCCAGCAGTCGGGGACAGGGACGGTACGAGCAGTACTTC
NA,TRBJ2-4,NA,TRBV7-9,11,CASSLAGIQYF,TGTGCCAGCAGCTTAGCGGGCATTCAGTACTTC
NA,TRBJ1-4,NA,TRBV4-3,17,CASSPQDDWGWDEKLFF,TGCGCCAGCAGCCCCCAAGATGATTGGGGTTGGGATGAAAAACTGTTTTTT
NA,TRBJ2-5,TRBD2,TRBV10-3,18,CAISESVASGRAPKTQYF,TGTGCCATCAGTGAGTCAGTTGCTAGCGGGAGGGCCCCAAAGACCCAGTACTTC
NA,TRBJ1-2,NA,TRBV7-9,12,CASSHVDYGYTF,TGTGCCAGCAGCCATGTAGACTATGGCTACACCTTC
few,TRBJ2-3,NA,TRBV20-1,14,CSAPKEVDPDTQYF,TGCAGTGCCCCTAAGGAGGTAGACCCAGATACGCAGTATTTT
few,TRBJ2-5,TRBD1,TRBV12-3/TRBV12-4,14,CASNNRGGQETQYF,TGTGCCAGCAACAACAGGGGCGGTCAAGAGACCCAGTACTTC
NA,TRBJ1-2,NA,TRBV4-1,14,CASSQVGGDYGYTF,TGCGCCAGCAGCCAAGTCGGGGGCGACTATGGCTACACCTTC
once,TRBJ1-2,NA,TRBV21-1,18,CASNKAPQMGKANYGYTF,TGTGCCAGCAACAAAGCTCCTCAGATGGGGAAAGCTAACTATGGCTACACCTTC
NA,TRBJ1-2,NA,TRBV4-3,14,CASSQGRGGYGYTF,TGCGCCAGCAGCCAAGGTCGGGGCGGGTATGGCTACACCTTC
few,TRBJ2-5,NA,TRBV10-2,14,CASSESRLSETQYF,TGCGCCAGCAGTGAGTCAAGGCTTAGCGAGACCCAGTACTTC
few,TRBJ2-7,NA,TRBV6-5,13,CASWRAGSYEQYF,TGTGCCAGCTGGAGAGCTGGGTCCTACGAGCAGTACTTC
NA,TRBJ1-1,NA,TRBV7-8,14,CASSHGGGNTEAFF,TGTGCCAGCAGCCACGGGGGGGGGAACACTGAAGCTTTCTTT
NA,TRBJ2-7,NA,TRBV25-1,15,CASSGGAQDLYEQYF,TGTGCCAGCTCCGGAGGGGCACAGGATCTCTACGAGCAGTACTTC
many,TRBJ2-5,TRBD2,TRBV6-6,14,CASSYPGGQETQYF,TGTGCCAGCAGTTACCCGGGGGGCCAAGAGACCCAGTACTTC
NA,TRBJ1-1,TRBD1,TRBV7-9,14,CASSTLGTGTEAFF,TGTGCCAGCAGCACACTCGGGACAGGGACTGAAGCTTTCTTT
NA,TRBJ2-3,NA,TRBV27,13,CASSVPFTDTQYF,TGTGCCAGTAGTGTACCTTTCACAGATACGCAGTATTTT
NA,TRBJ2-2,NA,TRBV30,15,CACPSPIWDTGELFF,TGTGCCTGCCCAAGTCCCATATGGGACACCGGGGAGCTGTTTTTT
NA,TRBJ2-7,TRBD1,TRBV4-3,16,CASSQEEGQGTYEQYF,TGCGCCAGCAGCCAAGAAGAGGGACAGGGTACCTACGAGCAGTACTTC
NA,TRBJ1-2,NA,TRBV5-1,16,CASSLEMGGRSYGYTF,TGCGCCAGCAGCTTGGAGATGGGGGGGCGCTCCTATGGCTACACCTTC
NA,TRBJ2-3,NA,TRBV7-8,17,CASSPSRSSSYTDTQYF,TGTGCCAGCAGCCCATCCCGATCTAGCAGCTACACAGATACGCAGTATTTT
NA,TRBJ1-2,TRBD1,TRBV20-1,14,CSARDGQAGYGYTF,TGCAGTGCTAGAGATGGACAGGCCGGCTATGGCTACACCTTC
few,TRBJ2-5,NA,TRBV28,11,CASSKSETQYF,TGTGCCAGCAGTAAATCGGAGACCCAGTACTTC
NA,TRBJ2-7,NA,TRBV2,11,CAGGRGHEQYF,TGTGCCGGAGGGCGGGGGCACGAGCAGTACTTC
few,TRBJ1-1,NA,TRBV7-9,13,CASSSQGTTEAFF,TGTGCCAGCAGCTCCCAGGGCACGACTGAAGCTTTCTTT